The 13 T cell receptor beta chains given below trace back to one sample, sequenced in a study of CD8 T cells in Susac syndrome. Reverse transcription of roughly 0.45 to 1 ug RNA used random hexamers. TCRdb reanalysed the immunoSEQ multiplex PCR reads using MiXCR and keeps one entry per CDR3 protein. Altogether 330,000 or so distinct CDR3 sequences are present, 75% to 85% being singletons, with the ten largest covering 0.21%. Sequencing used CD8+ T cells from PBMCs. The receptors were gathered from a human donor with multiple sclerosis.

The CDR3 sequence is CASSFTGVNTGELFF. The CDR3 DNA is TGTGCCAGCAGCTTTACAGGGGTGAACACCGGGGAGCTGTTTTTT. This rearrangement joins TRBV7-9 to TRBJ2-2; TRBD1 agrees at 7 bases. This CDR3 comprises 15 residues. Germline loops: CDR1 SEHNR, CDR2 FQNEAQ (reference sequence). V dropped 3 bases and J dropped 1; count of bases not matched to a gene: 2.

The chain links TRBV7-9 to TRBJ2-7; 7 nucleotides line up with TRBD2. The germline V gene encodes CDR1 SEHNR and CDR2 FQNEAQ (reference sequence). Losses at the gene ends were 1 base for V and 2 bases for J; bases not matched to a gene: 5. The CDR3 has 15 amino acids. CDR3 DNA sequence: TGTGCCAGCAGCTTAGTAATAACTAGCGCCTACGAGCAGTACTTC. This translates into CASSLVITSAYEQYF.

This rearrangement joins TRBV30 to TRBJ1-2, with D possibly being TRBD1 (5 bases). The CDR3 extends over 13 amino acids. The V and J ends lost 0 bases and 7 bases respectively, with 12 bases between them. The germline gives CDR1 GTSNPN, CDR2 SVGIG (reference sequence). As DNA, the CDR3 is TGTGCCTGGAGTGTGGGCCCCACAGGTGGCTACACCTTC. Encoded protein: CAWSVGPTGGYTF.

Written as DNA, the CDR3 is TGTGCCAGCAGCTTAAACGCAGGGGGTGAAGCTTTCTTT. Protein sequence: CASSLNAGGEAFF. The chain uses TRBV7-6 and TRBJ1-1; 7 positions agree with TRBD1. The CDR3 totals 13 residues. With 2 bases clipped from V and 7 bases from J, the junction kept 4 bases outside the gene matches. Germline loops: CDR1 SGHVS, CDR2 FNYEAQ.

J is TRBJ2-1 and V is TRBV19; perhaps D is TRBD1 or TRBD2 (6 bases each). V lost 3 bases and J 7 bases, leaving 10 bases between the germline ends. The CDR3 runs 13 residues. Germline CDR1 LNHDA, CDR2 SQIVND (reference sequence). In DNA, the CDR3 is TGTGCCAGTAGTATGGGGGGCTTTAATGAGCAGTTCTTC. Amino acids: CASSMGGFNEQFF.

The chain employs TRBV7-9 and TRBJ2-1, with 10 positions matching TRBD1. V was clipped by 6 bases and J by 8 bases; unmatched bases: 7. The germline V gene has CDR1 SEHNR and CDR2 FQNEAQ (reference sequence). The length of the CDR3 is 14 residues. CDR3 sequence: CASRGDRGGDEQFF. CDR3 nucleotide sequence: TGTGCCAGCAGGGGGGACAGGGGTGGCGATGAGCAGTTCTTC.

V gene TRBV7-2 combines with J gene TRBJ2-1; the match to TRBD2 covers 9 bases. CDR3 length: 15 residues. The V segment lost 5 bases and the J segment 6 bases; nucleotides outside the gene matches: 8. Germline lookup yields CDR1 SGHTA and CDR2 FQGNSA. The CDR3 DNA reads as TGTGCCAGCAGCCTTTTAGCGGGAGCCCCCAATGAGCAGTTCTTC. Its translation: CASSLLAGAPNEQFF.

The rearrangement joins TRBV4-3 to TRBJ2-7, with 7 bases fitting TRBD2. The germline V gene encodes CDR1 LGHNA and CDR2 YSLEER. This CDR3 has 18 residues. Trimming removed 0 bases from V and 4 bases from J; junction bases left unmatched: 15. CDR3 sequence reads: CASSQDYWASGRTYEQYF. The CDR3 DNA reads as TGCGCCAGCAGCCAAGATTATTGGGCTAGCGGAAGAACTTACGAGCAGTACTTC.

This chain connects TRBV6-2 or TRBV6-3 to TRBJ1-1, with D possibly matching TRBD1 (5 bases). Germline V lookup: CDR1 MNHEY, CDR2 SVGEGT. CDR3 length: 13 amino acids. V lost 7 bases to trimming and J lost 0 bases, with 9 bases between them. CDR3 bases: TGTGCCAGCAATCTGGGGGTGAACACTGAAGCTTTCTTT. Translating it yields CASNLGVNTEAFF.

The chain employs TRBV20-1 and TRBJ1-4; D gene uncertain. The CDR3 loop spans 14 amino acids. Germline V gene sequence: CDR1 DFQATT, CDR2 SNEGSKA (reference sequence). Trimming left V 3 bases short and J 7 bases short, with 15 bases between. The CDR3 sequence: CSASFVGMGEKLFF. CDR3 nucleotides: TGCAGTGCTAGTTTTGTCGGCATGGGTGAAAAACTGTTTTTT.

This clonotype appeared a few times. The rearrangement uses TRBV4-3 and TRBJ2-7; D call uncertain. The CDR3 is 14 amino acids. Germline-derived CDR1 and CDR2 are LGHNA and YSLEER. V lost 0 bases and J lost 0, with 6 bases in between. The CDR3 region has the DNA TGCGCCAGCAGCCAAGATCGGAGCTCCTACGAGCAGTACTTC. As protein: CASSQDRSSYEQYF.

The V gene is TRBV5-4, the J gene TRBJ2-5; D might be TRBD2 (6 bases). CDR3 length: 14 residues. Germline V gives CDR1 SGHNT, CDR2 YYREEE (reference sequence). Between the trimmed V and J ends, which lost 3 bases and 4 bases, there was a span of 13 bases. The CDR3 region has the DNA TGTGCCAGCAGCTACCGGGACTTAAGAGAGACCCAGTACTTC. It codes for CASSYRDLRETQYF. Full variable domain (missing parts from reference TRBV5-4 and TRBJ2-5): ETGVTQSPTHLIKTRGQQVTLRCSSQSGHNTVSWYQQALGQGPQFIFQYYREEENGRGNFPPRFSGLQFPNYSSELNVNALELDDSALYLCASSYRDLRETQYFGPGTRLLVL.

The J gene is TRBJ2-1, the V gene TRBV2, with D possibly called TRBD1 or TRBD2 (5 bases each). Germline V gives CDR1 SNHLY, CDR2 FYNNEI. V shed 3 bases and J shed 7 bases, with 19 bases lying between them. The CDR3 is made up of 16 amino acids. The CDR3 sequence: CASSEMQSGTLNEQFF. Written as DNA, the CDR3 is TGTGCCAGCAGTGAGATGCAGTCTGGGACGCTTAATGAGCAGTTCTTC.